These T cell receptor beta chains were read from a single sample in a study of cytomegalovirus exposure and HLA in healthy donors. Measured with immunoSEQ multiplex PCR; TCRdb has only the in-frame clones, and not every one. This sample has roughly 180,000 clones; around 80% occur once, and the top ten carry 0.75% to 0.8%. Sample: PBMCs. The receptor source for this set is a female donor in good health and CMV-seronegative. Each CDR3 is given with its conserved first and last residue. The order of the fields is clone size, J gene, V gene, CDR3 protein. The size field is filled for only some rows; it gives once, few, many or a size class.

>-|TRBJ2-7|TRBV11-3
CASSHRGGTYEQYF
>-|TRBJ2-1|TRBV6-5
CASRKGQGINEQFF
>once|TRBJ1-2|TRBV19
CASMPGTMSWANYGYTF
>-|TRBJ2-4|TRBV25-1
CASSGFSRDIQYF
>-|TRBJ2-7|TRBV9
CASSVAGQGYEQYF
>-|TRBJ2-1|TRBV6-5
CASSYSQGVNNEQFF
>-|TRBJ2-2|TRBV5-1
CASSSPSGSRTGELFF
>-|TRBJ2-7|TRBV29-1
CSAHDSYEQYF
>-|TRBJ2-1|TRBV2
CASSEGGLNEQFF
>few|TRBJ1-6|TRBV27
CASRKRGPGALNSPLHF
>once|TRBJ2-5|TRBV7-9
CASSPQVSGAGTQYF
>-|TRBJ1-2|TRBV19
CASRGRQLLYGYTF
>-|TRBJ1-1|TRBV30
CAWTRRLNTEAFF
>-|TRBJ1-5|TRBV18
CASSRQGTDQPQHF
>-|TRBJ1-4|TRBV6-1
CASSALGGVEKLFF
>-|TRBJ1-4|TRBV7-9
CASKGQGSANEKLFF
>-|-|TRBV4-1
CASSQVAEGTSTDTQHF
>-|TRBJ2-1|TRBV5-1
CASSLAQAGDRNEQFF
>once|TRBJ1-2|TRBV9
CASSVRGAGGYTF
>-|TRBJ1-3|TRBV27
CATQGAGNTIYF
>-|TRBJ1-1|TRBV14
CASSQQLGSEAFF
>few|TRBJ1-2|TRBV4-1
CASSQERDISGYTF
>-|TRBJ1-5|TRBV23-1
CASSQGGLDQPQHF
>few|TRBJ2-5|TRBV28
CASRDSQETQYF
>-|TRBJ2-2|TRBV30
CAWSQPGRAGELFF
>few|TRBJ1-1|TRBV29-1
CSGREGEANTEAFF
>-|TRBJ1-1|TRBV5-5
CASSSIPGGDTEAFF
>-|TRBJ1-4|TRBV30
CAWSYSGEKLFF
>-|TRBJ2-4|TRBV6-5
CASRPTAKNIQYF
>-|TRBJ2-7|TRBV10-1
CASSKGGVEQYF
>few|TRBJ2-7|TRBV7-2
CASSPSAGGTPYEQYF
>few|TRBJ2-7|TRBV28
CASSPTSGRYRSSYEQYF
>-|TRBJ2-7|TRBV9
CASSVGDRPYEQYF
>-|TRBJ2-5|TRBV5-1
CASSVSGGPTSEQYF
>-|TRBJ2-6|TRBV7-2
CASSPKSSPLSGANVLTF
>-|TRBJ1-3|TRBV9
CASSVEPGLGNTIYF
>-|TRBJ2-1|TRBV7-9
CASSLGLMQFF
>-|TRBJ1-4|TRBV18
CASSSWTADGGEKLFF
>-|TRBJ1-1|TRBV6-1
CASSAYQDTEAFF
>-|TRBJ2-1|TRBV7-2
CASSLGGSNNEQFF
>-|TRBJ1-3|TRBV5-5
CASSVRGGSSGNTIYF
>-|TRBJ2-2|TRBV14
CASSQEWASGRNTGELFF
>-|TRBJ2-1|TRBV4-3
CASSQGSRLFNEQFF
>-|TRBJ2-1|TRBV18
CASSVRTSGIYNEQFF
>-|TRBJ1-3|TRBV7-8
CASTLTQGSGNTIYF
>-|TRBJ1-1|TRBV7-3
CASSLTAGPGYTEAFF
>once|-|TRBV27
CASSLNGQFPYEQYF
>once|TRBJ2-3|TRBV30
CAWSVMTGTDTQYF
>-|TRBJ2-1|TRBV5-4
CAGNLQGSSYNEQFF
>-|TRBJ2-7|TRBV2
CASSEQGAYEQYF
>few|TRBJ1-1|TRBV18
CASSREGAHTEAFF
>-|TRBJ2-3|TRBV5-1
CASSPEGDTQYF
>once|TRBJ2-7|TRBV5-1
CASSLETGGYEQYF
>-|TRBJ2-3|TRBV9
CASTIGTSGLLLHPDTQYF
>-|TRBJ2-1|TRBV11-3
CASSRDSINEQFF
>-|TRBJ2-3|TRBV7-6
CASSRGQGESTDTQYF
>-|TRBJ2-1|TRBV27
CASSLQNRVLVQFF
>-|TRBJ2-7|TRBV29-1
CSVAYRGAAYEQYF
>-|TRBJ2-1|TRBV27
CASSPSGGFDNEQFF